This is a list of T cell receptor beta chains from one sample in a study of identical twins. One entry per CDR3 protein results from TCRdb running MiXCR on the 5' RACE reads. The sample records some 1,600,000 distinct CDR3 sequences, around 33% being singletons. The source material was cord blood. Receptors were obtained from a newborn girl in good health. CDR3s include the opening cysteine and the closing phenylalanine or tryptophan. The order of the fields is clone size, V gene, J gene, D gene, CDR3 DNA, CDR3 protein. The D gene is left open where the match is weak. Size values are once, few and many counts, or a class for expanded clones, and some rows have none.

size: -
V: TRBV10-3
J: TRBJ1-5
D: -
DNA: TGTGCCATCAGTGATTCCCACAAAAATCAGCCCCAGCATTTT
CDR3: CAISDSHKNQPQHF

size: few
V: TRBV6-1
J: TRBJ1-2
D: TRBD1
DNA: TGTGCCAGCAGTGAAAGAGGGCGGACAGGGAGCCCTAACTATGGCTACACCTTC
CDR3: CASSERGRTGSPNYGYTF

size: many
V: TRBV13
J: TRBJ2-1
D: -
DNA: TGTGCCAGCTTTTCAAGCCGGGGGATCAATGAGCAGTTCTTC
CDR3: CASFSSRGINEQFF

size: few
V: TRBV5-6
J: TRBJ2-7
D: TRBD1
DNA: TGTGCCAGCAGCTTGGCCACAGGGGTTGAGTTTTTAGGCTACGAGCAGTACTTC
CDR3: CASSLATGVEFLGYEQYF

size: -
V: TRBV6-6
J: TRBJ1-5
D: TRBD1
DNA: TGTGCCATTCAGGGACAGGGGAGGTATCAGCCCCAGCATTTT
CDR3: CAIQGQGRYQPQHF

size: -
V: TRBV24-1
J: TRBJ2-7
D: -
DNA: TGTGCCACCAGTCCAGCGCGATCGTACAATGAGCAGTACTTC
CDR3: CATSPARSYNEQYF

size: -
V: TRBV28
J: TRBJ2-4
D: TRBD1
DNA: TGTGCCAGCAGTTTCCTACAGGGGGCCAAAAACATTCAGTACTTC
CDR3: CASSFLQGAKNIQYF

size: -
V: TRBV12-3/TRBV12-4
J: TRBJ2-7
D: -
DNA: TGTGCCAGCAGCAAGAGCGGGCCTCCCTACGAGCAGTACTTC
CDR3: CASSKSGPPYEQYF

size: few
V: TRBV7-9
J: TRBJ2-7
D: -
DNA: TGTGCCAGCAGCCATAACAGTGGCTACGAGCAGTACTTC
CDR3: CASSHNSGYEQYF

size: many
V: TRBV6-7
J: TRBJ1-2
D: -
DNA: TGTGCCAGCAGTTGTTATGGCTACACCTTC
CDR3: CASSCYGYTF

size: few
V: TRBV7-7
J: TRBJ2-1
D: TRBD2
DNA: TGTGCTAGCAGCCCAGGGTCAACTAGCGGGCTTGAGCAGTTCTTC
CDR3: CASSPGSTSGLEQFF

size: few
V: TRBV28
J: TRBJ2-3
D: TRBD2
DNA: TGTGCCAGCAGTCGGTTTAGGGGAGGGGTCACAGATACGCAGTATTTT
CDR3: CASSRFRGGVTDTQYF

size: -
V: TRBV28
J: TRBJ2-7
D: TRBD2
DNA: TGTGCCAGCAGTTTAGCGGGAGGCTTTACCTACGAGCAGTACTTC
CDR3: CASSLAGGFTYEQYF

size: -
V: TRBV5-1
J: TRBJ1-6
D: -
DNA: TGCGCCAGCAGCCGGGACGGAAAAAATTCACCCCTCCACTTT
CDR3: CASSRDGKNSPLHF

size: -
V: TRBV21-1
J: TRBJ2-1
D: -
DNA: TGTGCCAGCAGCAGGAGCCGGACAGGGCAAAATGAGCAGTTCTTC
CDR3: CASSRSRTGQNEQFF